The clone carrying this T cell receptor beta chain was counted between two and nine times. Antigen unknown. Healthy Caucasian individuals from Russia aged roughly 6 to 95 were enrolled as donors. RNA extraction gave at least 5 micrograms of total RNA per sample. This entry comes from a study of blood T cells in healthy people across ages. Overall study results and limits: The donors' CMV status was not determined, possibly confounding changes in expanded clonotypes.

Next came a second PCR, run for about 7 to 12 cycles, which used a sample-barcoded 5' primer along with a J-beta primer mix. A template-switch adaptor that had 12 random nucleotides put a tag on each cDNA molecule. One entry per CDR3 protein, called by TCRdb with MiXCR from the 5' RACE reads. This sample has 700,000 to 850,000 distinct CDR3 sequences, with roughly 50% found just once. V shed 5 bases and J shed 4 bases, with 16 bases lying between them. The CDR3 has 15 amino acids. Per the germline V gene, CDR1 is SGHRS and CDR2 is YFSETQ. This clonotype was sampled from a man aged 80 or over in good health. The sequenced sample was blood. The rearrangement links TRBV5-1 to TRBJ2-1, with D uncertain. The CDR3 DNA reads TGCGCCAGCAGATGGACGGATTCGACATACAATGAGCAGTTCTTC. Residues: CASRWTDSTYNEQFF.